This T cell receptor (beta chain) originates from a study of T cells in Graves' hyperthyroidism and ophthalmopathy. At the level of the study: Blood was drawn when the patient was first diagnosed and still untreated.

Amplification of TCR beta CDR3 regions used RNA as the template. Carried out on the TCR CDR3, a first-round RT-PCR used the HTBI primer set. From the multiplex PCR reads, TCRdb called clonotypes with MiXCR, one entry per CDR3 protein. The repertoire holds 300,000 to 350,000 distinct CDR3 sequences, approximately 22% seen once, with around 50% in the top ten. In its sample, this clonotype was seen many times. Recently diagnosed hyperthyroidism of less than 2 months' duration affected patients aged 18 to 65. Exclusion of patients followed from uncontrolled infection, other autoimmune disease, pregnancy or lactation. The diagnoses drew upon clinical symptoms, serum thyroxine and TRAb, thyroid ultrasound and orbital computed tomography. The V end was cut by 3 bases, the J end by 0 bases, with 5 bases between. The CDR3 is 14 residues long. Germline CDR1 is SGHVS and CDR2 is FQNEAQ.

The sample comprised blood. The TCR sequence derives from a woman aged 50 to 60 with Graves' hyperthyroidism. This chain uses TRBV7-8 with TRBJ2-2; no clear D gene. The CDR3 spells CASSFPTNTGELFF. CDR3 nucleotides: TGTGCCAGCAGCTTCCCAACGAACACCGGGGAGCTGTTTTTT. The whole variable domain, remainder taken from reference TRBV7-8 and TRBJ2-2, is GAGVSQSPRYKVAKRGQDVALRCDPISGHVSLFWYQQALGQGPEFLTYFQNEAQLDKSGLPSDRFFAERPEGSVSTLKIQRTQQEDSAVYLCASSFPTNTGELFFGEGSRLTVL.